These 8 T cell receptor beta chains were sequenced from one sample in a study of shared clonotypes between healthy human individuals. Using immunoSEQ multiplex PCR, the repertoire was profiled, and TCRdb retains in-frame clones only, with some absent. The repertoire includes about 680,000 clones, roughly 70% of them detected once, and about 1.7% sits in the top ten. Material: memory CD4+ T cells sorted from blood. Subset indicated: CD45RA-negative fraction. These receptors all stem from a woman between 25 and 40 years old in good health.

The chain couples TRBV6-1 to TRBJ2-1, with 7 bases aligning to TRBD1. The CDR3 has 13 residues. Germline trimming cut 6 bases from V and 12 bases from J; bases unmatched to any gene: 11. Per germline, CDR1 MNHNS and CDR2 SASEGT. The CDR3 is CASSYTDRVGQFF. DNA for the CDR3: TGTGCCAGCAGCTACACCGACAGGGTTGGGCAGTTCTTC.

CDR3 DNA: TGCGCCAGCAGCTCGTGGACAGGGGAGGCAGATACGCAGTATTTT. Protein sequence: CASSSWTGEADTQYF. The gene calls are TRBV5-1 and TRBJ2-3, with TRBD1 matching 9 bases. The length of the CDR3 is 15 residues. Germline CDR1 SGHRS, CDR2 YFSETQ. The junction had 6 bases not matched to a gene; V was cut back by 3 bases and J by 4 bases. The full variable domain, completed using reference TRBV5-1 and TRBJ2-3, is KAGVTQTPRYLIKTRGQQVTLSCSPISGHRSVSWYQQTPGQGLQFLFEYFSETQRNKGNFPGRFSGRQFSNSRSEMNVSTLELGDSALYLCASSSWTGEADTQYFGPGTRLTVL.

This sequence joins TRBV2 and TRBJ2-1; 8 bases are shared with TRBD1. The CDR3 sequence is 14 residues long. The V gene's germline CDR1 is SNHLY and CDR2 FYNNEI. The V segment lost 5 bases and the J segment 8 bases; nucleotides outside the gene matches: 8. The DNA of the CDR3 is TGTGCCAGCAGTAAAGGACAGGGATTTCATGAGCAGTTCTTC. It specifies CASSKGQGFHEQFF.

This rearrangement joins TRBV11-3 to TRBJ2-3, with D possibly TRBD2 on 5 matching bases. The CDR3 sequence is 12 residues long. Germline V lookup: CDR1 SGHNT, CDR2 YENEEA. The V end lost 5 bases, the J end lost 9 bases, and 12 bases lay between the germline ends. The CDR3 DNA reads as TGTGCCAGCAGCGAAAGCCCGGGAACGCAGTATTTT. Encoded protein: CASSESPGTQYF.

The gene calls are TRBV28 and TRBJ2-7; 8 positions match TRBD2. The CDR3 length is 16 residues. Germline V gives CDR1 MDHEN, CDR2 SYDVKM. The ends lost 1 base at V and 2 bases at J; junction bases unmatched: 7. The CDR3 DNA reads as TGTGCCAGCAGTTTATTCTGGCTAGCGGGTCCCTACGAGCAGTACTTC. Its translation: CASSLFWLAGPYEQYF. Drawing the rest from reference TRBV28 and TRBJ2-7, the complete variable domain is DVKVTQSSRYLVKRTGEKVFLECVQDMDHENMFWYRQDPGLGLRLIYFSYDVKMKEKGDIPEGYSVSREKKERFSLILESASTNQTSMYLCASSLFWLAGPYEQYFGPGTRLTVT.

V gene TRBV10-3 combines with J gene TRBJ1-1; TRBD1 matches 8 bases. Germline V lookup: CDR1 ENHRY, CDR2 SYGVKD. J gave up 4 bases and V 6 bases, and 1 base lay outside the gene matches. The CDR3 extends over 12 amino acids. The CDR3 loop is CAIRGTGTEAFF. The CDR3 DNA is TGTGCCATCAGGGGGACAGGCACTGAAGCTTTCTTT.

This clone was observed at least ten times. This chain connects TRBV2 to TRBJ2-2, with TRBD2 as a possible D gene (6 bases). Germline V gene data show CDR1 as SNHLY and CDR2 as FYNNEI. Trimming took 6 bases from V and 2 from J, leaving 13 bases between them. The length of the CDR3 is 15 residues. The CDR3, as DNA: TGTGCCAGCAGGGGACTCCCCCTTAACACCGGGGAGCTGTTTTTT. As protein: CASRGLPLNTGELFF.

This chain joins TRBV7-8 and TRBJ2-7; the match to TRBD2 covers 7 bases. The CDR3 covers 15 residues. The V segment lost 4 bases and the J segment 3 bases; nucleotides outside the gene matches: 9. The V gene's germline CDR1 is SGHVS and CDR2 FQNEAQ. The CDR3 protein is CASSYLLAVNYEQYF. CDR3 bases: TGTGCCAGCAGCTACCTTCTAGCGGTCAACTACGAGCAGTACTTC.